A selection of T cell receptor beta chains follows, all from one sample in a study of T cell responses to AZD1222 COVID-19 vaccine. Sequencing used immunoSEQ multiplex PCR; TCRdb keeps in-frame clones, though not all of them. This table holds 180,000 or so clones, about 95% found once. Sample: peripheral blood, taken on day 0 of AZD1222 vaccination. The receptors here all came from an adult in good health. CDR3s include the opening cysteine and the closing phenylalanine or tryptophan. A D gene is named only where the DNA matches it firmly. Expanded clones get a size class; other rows say once, few or many, or leave the size out.

j_call d_call clone_size v_call cdr3_nt cdr3_aa
TRBJ2-7 . . TRBV5-4 TGTGCCAGCAGCTTGGCGGGACACCTCTACGAGCAGTACTTC CASSLAGHLYEQYF
TRBJ2-1 TRBD1 . TRBV16 TGTGCCAGCAGCCCCGGACAGGACTGGAAGTTCTTC CASSPGQDWKFF
TRBJ2-7 TRBD1 . TRBV25-1 TGTGCCAGCAGGGGGACAGGAGGCGCCTACGAGCAGTACTTC CASRGTGGAYEQYF
TRBJ1-1 . . TRBV2 TGTGCCAGCAGTGTTACGGGGGTCGGCACTGAAGCTTTCTTT CASSVTGVGTEAFF
TRBJ1-1 . . TRBV12-3/TRBV12-4 TGTGCCAGCAGTCCTCAGGGATTTGAAGCTTTCTTT CASSPQGFEAFF
TRBJ2-7 . . TRBV19 TGTGCCAGTAGTAACAGCAGGGGAAGGGGGGATTACGAGCAGTACTTC CASSNSRGRGDYEQYF
TRBJ2-2 TRBD2 . TRBV19 TGTGCCAGTAGACCTCTAGCGGGAGGGACCGGGGAGCTGTTTTTT CASRPLAGGTGELFF
TRBJ2-3 TRBD2 . TRBV5-4 TGTGCCAGCAGTGGGAGGGGCACAGATACGCAGTATTTT CASSGRGTDTQYF
TRBJ1-5 . . TRBV5-5 TGTGCCAGCAGCCGGACCGCCCATAGCAATCAGCCCCAGCATTTT CASSRTAHSNQPQHF
TRBJ1-6 . once TRBV4-2 TGTGCCAGCAGCCATGTGACAGGAGATTCACCCCTCCACTTT CASSHVTGDSPLHF
TRBJ2-7 TRBD2 . TRBV14 TGTGCCAGCAGCCCGACCCCTGGGGCGGGAGGGCCAGTACACGAGCAGTACTTC CASSPTPGAGGPVHEQYF
TRBJ2-7 . . TRBV30 TGTGCCTGGAGTTACGTGGACAGCCCACCAAGGTACGAGCAGTACTTC CAWSYVDSPPRYEQYF
TRBJ1-2 . . TRBV6-5 TGTGCCAGCAGTAATGGACTTAGATTTAACTATGGCTACACCTTC CASSNGLRFNYGYTF
TRBJ1-2 . . TRBV27 TGTGCCAGCAGTCCTCGGAGCGGCGGGGTCCGGGATGGCTACACCTTC CASSPRSGGVRDGYTF
TRBJ2-3 TRBD2 . TRBV6-5 TGTGCCAGCAGTTGGGGGGCTAGCGGGACCACAGATACGCAGTATTTT CASSWGASGTTDTQYF
TRBJ2-7 . . TRBV18 TGTGCCAGCTCGGGAATTCTATCCTTGGTGCAGTACTTC CASSGILSLVQYF
TRBJ2-2 . . TRBV5-1 TGCGCCAGCAGCTTGAGAAGTCCGTGGGCCGGGGAGCTGTTTTTT CASSLRSPWAGELFF
TRBJ1-2 . . TRBV4-2 TGTGCCAGCAGCCAAGATGGGTGGGATAACTATGGCTACACCTTC CASSQDGWDNYGYTF
TRBJ2-1 TRBD2 . TRBV30 TGTGCCTGGGGGACTAGTTACAATGAGCAGTTCTTC CAWGTSYNEQFF
TRBJ2-7 . . TRBV10-3 TGTGCCATCACCCCCGGGCGGGACACTCCCGAGCAGTACTTC CAITPGRDTPEQYF
TRBJ1-5 . . TRBV2 TGTGCCAGCAAGCAGGGGATCTCAGGTCAGCCCCAGCATTTT CASKQGISGQPQHF
TRBJ2-1 TRBD2 . TRBV19 TGTGCCAGTAGTATGGCACTAGCGGGGGCTCACAATGAGCAGTTCTTC CASSMALAGAHNEQFF
TRBJ2-6 . many TRBV6-2/TRBV6-3 TGTGCCAGCAGTCGGGGCGCTGGGGCCAACGTCCTGACTTTC CASSRGAGANVLTF
TRBJ2-7 . . TRBV19 TGTGCCAGTGGGAGGCAGGGGAAAGGGTACGAGCAGTACTTC CASGRQGKGYEQYF
TRBJ1-1 . . TRBV6-5 TGTGCCACCGAGGACAGCTTGAACACTGAAGCTTTCTTT CATEDSLNTEAFF
TRBJ1-1 . . TRBV6-4 TGTGCCAGCAGTGAGACAGGGAACACTGAAGCTTTCTTT CASSETGNTEAFF
TRBJ2-4 . . TRBV6-2/TRBV6-3 TGTGCCAGCAGTTACCGGTCCTCCGGGGACATTCAGTACTTC CASSYRSSGDIQYF
TRBJ1-1 TRBD1 once TRBV7-9 TGTGCCAGCAGCTCCTCCGGGACAGGTCCCAAAGCTTTCTTT CASSSSGTGPKAFF
TRBJ1-1 . . TRBV30 TGTGCCTGGAGTCGTGGGGGATGGAACACTGAAGCTTTCTTT CAWSRGGWNTEAFF
TRBJ2-2 . . TRBV2 TGTGCCAGCCAGACAGCGATGAACACCGGGGAGCTGTTTTTT CASQTAMNTGELFF
TRBJ2-3 . . TRBV12-3/TRBV12-4 TGTGCCAGCAGTACCCCTTTCGCAGATACGCAGTATTTT CASSTPFADTQYF
TRBJ1-1 . . TRBV5-1 TGCGCCAGTGCAGGGAGGTCGGACACTGAAGCTTTCTTT CASAGRSDTEAFF
TRBJ2-2 TRBD1 . TRBV19 TGTGCCAGTAGTATTCTGGACAGGGGGGCGGGGGAGCTGTTTTTT CASSILDRGAGELFF
TRBJ2-1 . . TRBV21-1 TGTGCCAGCAGCCTACCTGGAGTAGCGGGAGGAGATGAGCAGTTCTTC CASSLPGVAGGDEQFF
TRBJ1-1 . . TRBV27 TGTGCCAGCAGTTTTAGGTCCAGCCACACTGAAGCTTTCTTT CASSFRSSHTEAFF
TRBJ2-7 . . TRBV5-1 TGCGCCAGCAGCACAGGGCCGGGCTCCTACGAGCAGTACTTC CASSTGPGSYEQYF
TRBJ1-2 . . TRBV5-1 TGCGCCAGCAGCTTGGAATGGGGTAGCTATGGCTACACCTTC CASSLEWGSYGYTF
TRBJ1-3 . . TRBV28 TGTGCCAGCAGTCGAGGTGGCTCTGGAAACACCATATATTTT CASSRGGSGNTIYF
TRBJ2-7 . . TRBV3-1/TRBV3-2 TGTGCCAGCAGCCACCACCCCTTTGAGCAGTACTTC CASSHHPFEQYF
TRBJ2-2 . . TRBV6-1 TGTGCCAGCAGTGGAGGTCCTCGGGGGAATACCGGGGAGCTGTTTTTT CASSGGPRGNTGELFF
TRBJ2-3 . . TRBV7-8 TGTGCCAGCAGCCCGGGACCCAGCACAGATACGCAGTATTTT CASSPGPSTDTQYF
TRBJ2-7 TRBD1 . TRBV12-3/TRBV12-4 TGTGCCAGCAGTTTAGCCACAGGGGCCGAGCAGTACTTC CASSLATGAEQYF
TRBJ1-1 TRBD1 . TRBV5-8 TGTGCCAGCAGCCCTTACTCCACAGGGGATGGCACTGAAGCTTTCTTT CASSPYSTGDGTEAFF
TRBJ1-2 . . TRBV2 TGTGCCAGCGTACCTGTAGGGAAGGGTATAGGCTACACCTTC CASVPVGKGIGYTF
TRBJ2-1 TRBD2 . TRBV15 TGTGCCACCAGCAGAAATTTAGCGGGAGGACGGCAGTTCTTC CATSRNLAGGRQFF
TRBJ1-4 . once TRBV5-4 TGTGCCAGCAGCCCGAACCAGGGGCCAGGAACTAATGAAAAACTGTTTTTT CASSPNQGPGTNEKLFF
TRBJ1-2 TRBD1 . TRBV7-8 TGTGCCAGCAGCCACCGGGGACAGGGGGTTTATGGCTACACCTTC CASSHRGQGVYGYTF
TRBJ2-1 TRBD2 . TRBV5-1 TGCGCCAGCAGCTTGGCTGCTAGCGGGAGGTATGAGCAGTTCTTC CASSLAASGRYEQFF
TRBJ1-1 . . TRBV7-2 TGTGCCAGCAGCCCGTTGGCGGCGAACACTGAAGCTTTCTTT CASSPLAANTEAFF
TRBJ2-1 . . TRBV10-3 TGTGCCATCAGGGCCACTTTAACCTCCTACAATGAGCAGTTCTTC CAIRATLTSYNEQFF
TRBJ2-7 TRBD1 . TRBV18 TGTGCCAGCTCAAACCGGGACAGGGAAGGCGAGCAGTACTTC CASSNRDREGEQYF
TRBJ2-7 TRBD2 . TRBV7-9 TGTGCCAGCACCCTTACTAGCGGGGGCTCCTACGAGCAGTACTTC CASTLTSGGSYEQYF
TRBJ2-5 TRBD2 . TRBV5-1 TGCGCCAGCAGCTTGGTGGCTAGCGGAAAAGAGACCCAGTACTTC CASSLVASGKETQYF